This TCR beta chain was recovered during a study of T cells in localized non-small cell lung cancer. Study-wide points: Out of the top 100 tumor clones, a median roughly 50 were seen in adjacent lung.

The CDR3 extends over 15 amino acids. The repertoire was sequenced with immunoSEQ multiplex PCR; TCRdb's copy has only in-frame clones and lacks some. The sample has approximately 40,000 clones; around 90% are singletons. The sample holds one count of this clone. What it binds is not known. The source of this sequence is a man aged 18 to 49 with stage I lung adenocarcinoma. The sequencing here drew on peripheral blood, taken before any cancer treatment. The V call is TRBV21-1, the J call TRBJ1-1; the table's D call, TRBD1, has no DNA check behind it. TRBV21-1 is deemed a pseudogene. This CDR3 reads CASSPTGGPNTEAFF. In DNA form, the CDR3 reads TGTGCCAGCAGTCCGACAGGGGGGCCTAACACTGAAGCTTTCTTT.